This entry is about one TCR beta chain. This entry is derived from a study of cytomegalovirus exposure and HLA in healthy donors. Germline V lookup: CDR1 SGHTA, CDR2 FQGTGA. V was trimmed by 5 bases and J by 4 bases, leaving 13 bases between them. The length of the CDR3 is 14 residues. With 60 Vbeta and 13 Jbeta primers, the PCR was carried out. Assay used: immunoSEQ multiplex PCR; TCRdb lists only in-frame clones, some missing. The sample carries around 280,000 clones, around nine tenths recorded once. The receptor's source is a young woman in good health and CMV-seronegative. The V gene is TRBV7-3, the J gene TRBJ2-3, with D maybe TRBD1 (5 bases). Sequencing was carried out using PBMCs. The CDR3 DNA sequence: TGTGCCAGCAGCCCTCATGGGGCGGCAGATACGCAGTATTTT. It codes for CASSPHGAADTQYF.